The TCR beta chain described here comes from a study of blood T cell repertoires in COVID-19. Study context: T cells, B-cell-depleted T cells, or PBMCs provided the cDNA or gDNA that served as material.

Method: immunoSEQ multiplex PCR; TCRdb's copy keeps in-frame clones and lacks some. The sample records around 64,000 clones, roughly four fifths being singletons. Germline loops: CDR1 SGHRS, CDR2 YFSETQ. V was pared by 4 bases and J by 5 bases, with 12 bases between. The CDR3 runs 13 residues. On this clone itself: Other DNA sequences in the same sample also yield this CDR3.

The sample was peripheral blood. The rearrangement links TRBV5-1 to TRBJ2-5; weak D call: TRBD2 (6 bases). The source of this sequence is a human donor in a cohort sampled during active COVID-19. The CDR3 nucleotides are TGCGCCAGCAGCGGCCTGGCGGGGGAGACCCAGTACTTC. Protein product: CASSGLAGETQYF.